Below, 10 T cell receptor beta chains from the same sample are listed, as sequenced in a study of shared clonotypes between healthy human individuals. Data came from immunoSEQ multiplex PCR; TCRdb stores just in-frame clones and leaves some out. The repertoire consists of a few million clones, with approximately 93% occurring once and the leading ten covering 0.39%. The sequencing input was naive CD4+ T cells from PBMCs. The subset denotes: CD45RA+ positively selected. These receptors were obtained from a man aged 18 to 29 in good health. Some clones in this sample may be carry-over from other donors' samples.

The V gene is TRBV2, the J gene TRBJ2-7; weak D call: TRBD1 (6 bases). The CDR3 is 11 residues long. The V end was cut by 7 bases, the J end by 7 bases, with 11 bases between. CDR1 is SNHLY and CDR2 is FYNNEI in the germline V gene. The DNA of the CDR3 is TGTGCCAGCATAGCCACAGGGGAGCAGTACTTC. Protein product: CASIATGEQYF. The variable domain in full, with the rest retrieved from reference TRBV2 and TRBJ2-7, is EPEVTQTPSHQVTQMGQEVILRCVPISNHLYFYWYRQILGQKVEFLVSFYNNEISEKSEIFDDQFSVERPDGSNFTLKIRSTKLEDSAMYFCASIATGEQYFGPGTRLTVT.

V usage is TRBV6-5 and J usage is TRBJ2-1, with D possibly TRBD2 on 6 matching bases. Germline CDR1 is MNHEY and CDR2 is SVGAGI. CDR3 length: 12 residues. The V gene lost 2 bases and the J gene lost 9 bases, with 8 bases spanning the gap. The CDR3 coding sequence is TGTGCCAGCAGTTACGATAGCGGTGAGCAGTTCTTC. Translating gives CASSYDSGEQFF.

The chain combines TRBV27 with TRBJ1-1; D gene ambiguous. Trimming removed 3 bases from V and 5 bases from J, with 7 bases in between. Per germline, CDR1 MNHEY and CDR2 SMNVEV (reference sequence). The CDR3 sequence is 12 residues long. The CDR3 here is CASSLQQTEAFF. The DNA for the CDR3 is TGTGCCAGCAGTTTGCAGCAAACTGAAGCTTTCTTT.

This chain links TRBV6-5 with TRBJ1-1; no clear D gene. The CDR3 consists of 10 residues. Trimming cost V 4 bases and J 8 bases, with 5 bases left between them. The germline V gene encodes CDR1 MNHEY and CDR2 SVGAGI. The CDR3 DNA is TGTGCCAGCAGTTTTCTGGAAGCTTTCTTT. Amino acids: CASSFLEAFF.

The genes are TRBV6-6 and TRBJ1-5; D may be TRBD1 (5 bases). The CDR3 spans 14 residues. The V and J ends lost 0 bases and 5 bases respectively, with 8 bases between them. The germline V gene has CDR1 MNHNY and CDR2 SVGAGI (reference sequence). CDR3 in DNA: TGTGCCAGCAGTTACTCTTTGGGGGATCAGCCCCAGCATTTT. Its protein is CASSYSLGDQPQHF.

V and J are TRBV18 and TRBJ2-3; 7 nucleotides line up with TRBD1. This CDR3 is 14 amino acids long. The germline gives CDR1 KGHSH, CDR2 LQKENI. The ends lost 3 bases at V and 5 bases at J; junction bases unmatched: 5. The CDR3 DNA follows: TGTGCCAGCTCACCCACAGGGGTATTAGATACGCAGTATTTT. Translated: CASSPTGVLDTQYF.

The chain combines TRBV6-6 with TRBJ2-1, with D perhaps matching TRBD2 (6 bases). Trimming left V 7 bases short and J 4 bases short, with 17 bases between. This CDR3 is 15 amino acids long. Germline V gives CDR1 MNHNY, CDR2 SVGAGI (reference sequence). CDR3 loop: CASNLQPGVYNEQFF. The DNA of the CDR3 is TGTGCCAGCAACCTTCAGCCGGGAGTTTACAATGAGCAGTTCTTC.

Of note for this clone: At one end, the junction sequence differs from germline, possibly due to a read error. The gene calls are TRBV11-1 and TRBJ2-1; 12 bases are a match to TRBD2. The CDR3 is 15 residues long. Germline V gene sequence: CDR1 SGHAT, CDR2 FQDESV (reference sequence). Here the CDR3 DNA reads TGTGCCAGCAGCCTAGCGGGGGGGTTCTACAATGAGCAGTTCTTC. It codes for CASSLAGGFYNEQFF.

The chain recombines TRBV19 with TRBJ1-2; 8 bases map to TRBD1. The germline CDR1 and CDR2 sequences are LNHDA and SQIVND (reference sequence). Unmatched junction bases numbered 8, after V lost 5 bases and J lost 6 bases. The CDR3 contains 14 residues. CDR3 sequence reads: CASSVTGGRDGYTF. The CDR3 DNA reads as TGTGCCAGTAGTGTCACAGGGGGGAGAGATGGCTACACCTTC.

The rearrangement uses TRBV28 and TRBJ1-5; D is perhaps TRBD1 (5 bases). The CDR3 totals 14 residues. The V and J ends lost 1 base and 3 bases respectively, with 7 bases between them. Germline assignment: CDR1 MDHEN and CDR2 SYDVKM. The DNA of the CDR3 is TGTGCCAGCAGTTTATCAGGGCCCAATCAGCCCCAGCATTTT. It codes for CASSLSGPNQPQHF.